The 8 T cell receptor beta chains listed next were all sequenced from one sample in a study of blood T cell repertoires in COVID-19. Data came from immunoSEQ multiplex PCR; TCRdb stores just in-frame clones and leaves some out. The sample carries around 480,000 clones, approximately 88% recorded once. Sequencing was performed on peripheral blood. Receptors were obtained from a woman in her 50s with COVID-19, enrolled during active disease.

Details on this clone: Within the sample, other DNA sequences also encode this same CDR3. The rearrangement uses TRBV5-4 and TRBJ1-1; 8 bases match TRBD1. J gave up 0 bases and V 2 bases, and 3 bases lay outside the gene matches. This CDR3 region has 15 residues. Germline V gene sequence: CDR1 SGHNT, CDR2 YYREEE (reference sequence). The CDR3 sequence is CASSFGTGMNTEAFF. The DNA for the CDR3 is TGTGCCAGCAGCTTCGGGACAGGTATGAACACTGAAGCTTTCTTT. The variable domain in full, completed from reference TRBV5-4 and TRBJ1-1, reads ETGVTQSPTHLIKTRGQQVTLRCSSQSGHNTVSWYQQALGQGPQFIFQYYREEENGRGNFPPRFSGLQFPNYSSELNVNALELDDSALYLCASSFGTGMNTEAFFGQGTRLTVV.

V and J are TRBV24-1 and TRBJ1-3, with no clear D. Trimming pared 3 bases from V and 4 bases from J, leaving 18 bases between. This CDR3 is built from 17 residues. Germline V CDR1 and CDR2: KGHDR, SFDVKD. DNA for the CDR3: TGTGCCACCAGTGATCATCACCCGGGAATTCCCGGAAACACCATATATTTT. It specifies CATSDHHPGIPGNTIYF.

This chain links TRBV12-3 or TRBV12-4 with TRBJ1-6, with D possibly being TRBD1 (6 bases). Trimming shortened V by 6 bases and J by 8 bases, and 11 bases separated the two germline ends. This CDR3 is built from 13 residues. The CDR3 DNA sequence: TGTGCCAGCAGCCGAAAGGGGGATTCACCCCTCCACTTT. Amino acids: CASSRKGDSPLHF.

In this sample, this clone turned up once. J is TRBJ1-2 and V is TRBV9; 8 bases line up with TRBD1. The V gene end was trimmed by 4 bases and the J gene end by 3 bases; junction bases not matched to a gene: 5. This CDR3 has 14 amino acids. Germline CDR1 is SGDLS and CDR2 is YYNGEE. DNA for the CDR3: TGTGCCAGCAGCTCACGACAGGGGCACTATGGCTACACCTTC. Translating it yields CASSSRQGHYGYTF.

The chain couples TRBV2 to TRBJ2-3; D is possibly TRBD2 (6 bases). V was pared by 7 bases and J by 5 bases, with 22 bases between. This CDR3 spans 16 amino acids. Germline values: CDR1 SNHLY, CDR2 FYNNEI. The CDR3 sequence is CASNIPIAAARDTQYF. CDR3 DNA: TGTGCCAGCAATATTCCGATAGCGGCGGCCCGAGATACGCAGTATTTT. The complete variable domain, with remaining parts taken from reference TRBV2 and TRBJ2-3, reads EPEVTQTPSHQVTQMGQEVILRCVPISNHLYFYWYRQILGQKVEFLVSFYNNEISEKSEIFDDQFSVERPDGSNFTLKIRSTKLEDSAMYFCASNIPIAAARDTQYFGPGTRLTVL.

The DNA of the CDR3 is TGTGCCAGCACAGGGGCCGGAGGTACGCAGTATTTT. As protein: CASTGAGGTQYF. This chain uses TRBV2 with TRBJ2-3; a weak D match, TRBD1 (6 bases). This CDR3 spans 12 amino acids. The V end was cut by 7 bases, the J end by 8 bases, with 13 bases between. Looked up from germline, CDR1 is SNHLY and CDR2 is FYNNEI. Combining the CDR3 with reference TRBV2 and TRBJ2-3 gives the whole variable domain EPEVTQTPSHQVTQMGQEVILRCVPISNHLYFYWYRQILGQKVEFLVSFYNNEISEKSEIFDDQFSVERPDGSNFTLKIRSTKLEDSAMYFCASTGAGGTQYFGPGTRLTVL.

V usage is TRBV11-2 and J usage is TRBJ2-3, with TRBD2 matching 8 bases. J gave up 5 bases and V 1 base, and 8 bases lay outside the gene matches. Germline-derived CDR1 and CDR2 are SGHAT and FQNNGV. This CDR3 region has 16 residues. CDR3 DNA sequence: TGTGCCAGCAGCTTAGGGATTAGCGGGGAGGAAGATACGCAGTATTTT. Translating it yields CASSLGISGEEDTQYF.

The rearrangement links TRBV6-5 to TRBJ2-5, with D perhaps matching TRBD2 (6 bases). This CDR3 has 14 residues. Germline CDR1 and CDR2: MNHEY and SVGAGI. Trimming took 0 bases from V and 3 from J, leaving 8 bases between them. CDR3 residues: CASSYSGGKETQYF. The CDR3, as DNA: TGTGCCAGCAGTTACTCTGGGGGGAAAGAGACCCAGTACTTC.